This TCR beta chain was identified during a study of T cell responses to AZD1222 COVID-19 vaccine (dated by TCRdb to the early 2020s). Study-level background: TCR sequencing covered fewer than 250 trial participants: 200 to 220 given two doses of AZD1222 and 26 given two doses of MenACWY control vaccine. Enrollment into the trials was organized by age into subgroups of 18-55, 56-69 and 70-plus years, and those subgroups contained about 160, 30 and 59 TCR-sequenced participants, respectively. Findings and caveats that apply to the study as a whole: In the small 56-69-year group, the increase in depth fell short of significance, most likely because of low power. No day 14 peak-response samples were available, so repertoires were characterized only after the peak T cell response. Reportedly, close to half of the unique spike-specific TCRs recognized epitopes lying outside the regions that are mutated in the B.1.351 and B.1.1.7 variants. The whole spike protein was spanned by vaccine-associated CD4 TCRs, and dominant responses were seen in regions 160-218 and 743-854. Participants were mostly white British, with more females than males. The authors suggested clonal diversity may have been underestimated. Conclusions about previously exposed vaccinees are limited, since just a handful of AZD1222 recipients were seropositive for SARS-CoV-2 at baseline. After two AZD1222 doses, spike-specific TCR breadth and depth were significantly higher than at day 0 and than in MenACWY recipients.

The CDR3 regions of human TCRbeta chains were subjected to immunosequencing. In the source study's methods: TCRs in the repertoires were matched against a reference library of SARS-CoV-2-specific TCRs that had been generated with the MIRA antigen-specificity platform. Breadth was defined as the fraction of unique TCRs that were SARS-CoV-2-associated, and depth was defined as the fraction of total T cells that were SARS-CoV-2-associated. Using the MIRA data, each spike-specific TCR was mapped to the spike region that the TCR reacts to and placed in a CD4 or CD8 class. Log10-transformed breadth and depth values were compared by one-way ANOVA with Sidak's multiple comparisons tests. TCRdb retrieved this table from immuneACCESS and kept in-frame rearrangements only. Not all clones are present; in checked studies, unresolved V genes account for under half, and no reason is known for the remainder. Clone size and the V and J calls come from that table; the DNA yielded D and trimming. The table for this sample lists approximately 100,000 clones; 75% to 95% of them were counted only once. The ten largest clones capture about 5.4% of the sample.

Interpreted using the paper, the time point label stands for: about 28 days (+/-7) after the second vaccine dose. AZD1222 recipients with second doses at about 4 weeks or about 12 weeks were pooled, because spike-specific TCR depth and breadth did not differ between schedules. Samples from vaccinated people were obtained from the UK trials COV001 and COV002, which included a single-blind randomized controlled phase 2/3 trial of AZD1222 (ChAdOx1 nCoV-19) in healthy adults. For TCRbeta chain sequencing, PBMC samples were collected from trial participants at day 0 and at day 28 after the second dose. V loses 6 bases, J loses 8 bases, and the germline ends lie 10 bases apart. From the cysteine up to the phenylalanine, the CDR3 has a length of 11 residues. Only the CDR3 region is kept as DNA, spanning 33 bases read in frame from base 1. Taken from the germline V gene (reference sequence), the CDR1 and CDR2 loops are DFQATT and SNEGSKA.

Concerning this clone: What antigen it recognizes has not been identified. Base qualities are missing; no much larger clone stands one base away.

Sample: peripheral blood, taken 28 days after the second AZD1222 dose. This sequence was found in an adult who received the AZD1222 COVID-19 vaccine. In this chain, TRBV20-1 is recombined with TRBJ2-2; TRBD2 is a possible D gene, resting on 6 matching bases. At the DNA level, the sequence is TGCAGTGCCGCGGGGAGTGGGGAGCTGTTTTTT. The encoded protein is CSAAGSGELFF.